The rows below give T cell receptor beta chains drawn from one sample of a study of blood T cell repertoires in COVID-19. Produced via immunoSEQ multiplex PCR; TCRdb's table is partial and in-frame only. The sample holds about 260,000 clones, about 90% seen once. Input material: peripheral blood. The receptors come from a woman aged 70-85 years with COVID-19, enrolled during active disease. The CDR3 runs from the conserved cysteine through the conserved F or W. Fields, in order: J gene, clone size, V gene, D gene, CDR3 protein, CDR3 DNA. The D gene is left open where the match is weak. For some rows the clone size is stated as once, few or many, or as a class when expanded; others skip it.

TRBJ1-2 NA TRBV6-1 NA CASSEARQSPGTF TGTGCCAGCAGTGAAGCGCGACAGTCCCCTGGGACCTTC
TRBJ2-3 NA TRBV3-1/TRBV3-2 TRBD2 CASSQRTGTSGRKASVYF TGTGCCAGCAGCCAACGAACCGGGACTAGCGGGAGAAAGGCGAGTGTTTATTTT
TRBJ2-7 NA TRBV7-2 TRBD1 CASSPTTGQGAYEQYF TGTGCCAGCAGCCCGACGACGGGACAGGGGGCCTACGAGCAGTACTTC
TRBJ2-7 NA TRBV15 TRBD2 CATSARLAGRGGEQYF TGTGCCACCAGCGCGAGACTAGCGGGACGAGGGGGGGAGCAGTACTTC
TRBJ1-1 once TRBV30 NA CAWSIMTGNTEAFF TGTGCCTGGAGTATCATGACAGGAAACACTGAAGCTTTCTTT
TRBJ2-3 once TRBV5-8 NA CASSFRGAITDTQYF TGTGCCAGCAGTTTCAGGGGAGCCATCACAGATACGCAGTATTTT
TRBJ1-1 NA TRBV5-1 NA CASSLGQKNTEAFF TGCGCCAGCAGCTTGGGACAAAAGAACACTGAAGCTTTCTTT
TRBJ2-1 NA TRBV7-8 NA CASSLAETDNEQFF TGTGCCAGCAGCTTAGCAGAGACAGACAATGAGCAGTTCTTC
TRBJ2-1 NA TRBV7-3 TRBD1 CASSPGQSYNEQFF TGTGCCAGCAGCCCGGGACAGTCCTACAATGAGCAGTTCTTC
TRBJ2-7 once TRBV5-4 NA CASSSLGRSSYEQYF TGTGCCAGCAGCTCTCTAGGAAGGAGCTCCTACGAGCAGTACTTC
TRBJ1-1 NA TRBV24-1 NA CATRGEASEAFF TGTGCCACCAGGGGGGAGGCTTCTGAAGCTTTCTTT
TRBJ1-5 NA TRBV15 TRBD1 CATSRDSTGGNQPQHF TGTGCCACCAGCAGAGATAGTACAGGGGGAAATCAGCCCCAGCATTTT
TRBJ1-2 once TRBV19 NA CASRRRASGYTF TGTGCCAGTAGGCGCAGGGCTAGTGGCTACACCTTC
TRBJ2-1 NA TRBV14 TRBD1 CASSQGTGVAYNEQFF TGTGCCAGCAGCCAAGGGACAGGGGTTGCCTACAATGAGCAGTTCTTC
TRBJ1-5 NA TRBV5-1 TRBD1 CASSPGQGGSNQPQHF TGCGCCAGCTCTCCAGGACAGGGCGGTAGCAATCAGCCCCAGCATTTT
TRBJ2-3 once TRBV29-1 NA CSVGEESDTQYF TGCAGCGTCGGGGAGGAGTCAGATACGCAGTATTTT
TRBJ2-1 once TRBV10-2 TRBD2 CASGGGRTYNEQFF TGCGCCAGCGGCGGGGGGAGAACCTACAATGAGCAGTTCTTC
TRBJ1-2 NA TRBV4-2 NA CASSQVGGSVYNYGYTF TGTGCCAGCAGCCAAGTTGGGGGGTCAGTCTATAACTATGGCTACACCTTC
TRBJ1-1 NA TRBV28 TRBD1 CASRTGASNTEAFF TGTGCCAGCAGAACAGGGGCTTCGAACACTGAAGCTTTCTTT
TRBJ2-3 NA TRBV27 NA CASRSLLWRGTDTQYF TGTGCCAGCAGGAGCCTTCTTTGGAGAGGCACAGATACGCAGTATTTT
TRBJ2-1 NA TRBV30 TRBD2 CAWSATSEAEQFF TGTGCCTGGAGTGCGACTAGCGAAGCTGAGCAGTTCTTC
TRBJ1-1 NA TRBV6-5 NA CASPAGGNTEAFF TGTGCCAGCCCGGCGGGGGGGAACACTGAAGCTTTCTTT
TRBJ2-7 NA TRBV28 TRBD2 CASSRTSGGGSYEQYF TGTGCCAGCAGTCGGACTAGCGGGGGGGGTTCCTACGAGCAGTACTTC
TRBJ1-5 few TRBV6-5 NA CASSYSQQIQPQHF TGTGCCAGCAGTTACTCTCAACAGATTCAGCCCCAGCATTTT
TRBJ1-5 NA TRBV7-9 NA CASSLVANQPQHF TGTGCCAGCAGCTTAGTGGCCAACCAGCCCCAGCATTTT
TRBJ2-7 NA TRBV7-9 TRBD2 CASSFRGGDAGSYEQYF TGTGCCAGCAGCTTTCGGGGAGGGGACGCCGGCTCCTACGAGCAGTACTTC
TRBJ2-3 NA TRBV14 NA CASSQGGTSTDTQYF TGTGCCAGCAGCCAAGGGGGCACTAGCACAGATACGCAGTATTTT
TRBJ1-2 few TRBV12-3/TRBV12-4 NA CASSFGGTYGYTF TGTGCCAGCAGTTTTGGCGGGACCTATGGCTACACCTTC
TRBJ2-5 NA TRBV5-4 NA CASSPTGGLQETQYF TGTGCCAGCAGCCCCACCGGGGGTTTACAAGAGACCCAGTACTTC
TRBJ1-2 once TRBV3-1/TRBV3-2 TRBD1 CASRPTGGDYGYTF TGTGCCAGCAGGCCCACAGGGGGCGATTATGGCTACACCTTC
TRBJ2-1 few TRBV28 NA CASSFFLQGLGNEQFF TGTGCCAGCAGTTTTTTTCTCCAGGGATTAGGCAATGAGCAGTTCTTC
TRBJ1-1 NA TRBV27 NA CASSLQGTLTNTEAFF TGTGCCAGCAGTTTGCAGGGAACCCTCACAAACACTGAAGCTTTCTTT
TRBJ2-5 once TRBV1 NA CTSEVASQETQYF TGCACCAGCGAGGTAGCGTCACAAGAGACCCAGTACTTC
TRBJ2-7 NA TRBV5-1 TRBD2 CASSPSGGRTYYEQYF TGCGCCAGCAGCCCCTCCGGCGGGAGGACCTACTACGAGCAGTACTTC
TRBJ1-4 NA TRBV19 NA CASSSSATARNEKLFF TGTGCCAGTAGTTCATCGGCGACAGCGAGAAATGAAAAACTGTTTTTT
TRBJ1-1 once TRBV3-1/TRBV3-2 NA CASSQILRGTEAFF TGTGCCAGCAGCCAAATACTTAGAGGGACTGAAGCTTTCTTT
TRBJ2-2 once TRBV19 NA CAPGEGDTGELFF TGTGCCCCCGGGGAGGGGGACACCGGGGAGCTGTTTTTT
TRBJ2-5 NA TRBV12-5 NA CASGSGQMVQETQYF TGTGCTAGTGGTTCCGGACAGATGGTGCAAGAGACCCAGTACTTC
TRBJ1-2 NA TRBV5-6 NA CASSSQVGGRGYTF TGTGCCAGCAGCTCACAGGTGGGGGGGCGAGGCTACACCTTC
TRBJ1-5 NA TRBV24-1 NA CATSDVASRPQHF TGTGCCACCAGTGATGTTGCGTCGAGGCCCCAGCATTTT
TRBJ2-6 NA TRBV28 TRBD1 CASRTGTGSGANVLTF TGTGCCAGCAGAACCGGGACAGGGTCAGGGGCCAACGTCCTGACTTTC
TRBJ1-2 NA TRBV9 NA CASSVSENGYTF TGTGCCAGCAGCGTAAGTGAGAATGGCTACACCTTC
TRBJ2-5 NA TRBV10-3 NA CAISESGVYQETQYF TGTGCCATCAGTGAGTCGGGAGTGTACCAAGAGACCCAGTACTTC
TRBJ1-2 once TRBV7-8 NA CASSLGRVNYGYTF TGTGCCAGCAGCTTAGGCCGAGTTAACTATGGCTACACCTTC
TRBJ1-1 NA TRBV5-1 NA CASSLATPGFEAFF TGCGCCAGCAGCTTGGCCACCCCAGGCTTTGAAGCTTTCTTT
TRBJ2-3 NA TRBV7-9 NA CASSSRVGDTQYF TGTGCCAGCAGCTCCAGGGTGGGCGATACGCAGTATTTT
TRBJ2-5 few TRBV28 NA CAGGSGLGETQYF TGTGCCGGAGGGAGCGGGCTGGGCGAGACCCAGTACTTC
TRBJ1-2 NA TRBV5-1 NA CASSEDGRSQSSTF TGCGCCAGCAGCGAGGACGGGAGAAGTCAATCGTCCACCTTC